This TCR beta chain was observed in a study of early T cells in non-severe SARS-CoV-2 infection. Across the study: The sequenced material was bulk RNA from unsorted whole blood, and its chains were unpaired.

General study results and limits: Anti-spike CD8 responses were favored by VDJdb matching, which missed private and CD4 specificities.

Deletions cut 1 base from V and 3 bases from J, with 8 bases between. This CDR3 region has 14 residues. Germline V gives CDR1 SGHVS, CDR2 FNYEAQ. Molecules of cDNA were individually given unique molecular identifiers that were attached to them. TCRdb re-analysed the 5' RACE reads in MiXCR, keeping a single row per CDR3 protein. The sample holds under 60,000 distinct CDR3 sequences; around 8% are singletons and the top ten take roughly 8.8%. Points on this clonotype: The antigen is not known.

V is TRBV7-6 and J is TRBJ2-3; D perhaps matches TRBD2 (5 bases). The origin of this receptor is an adult who was a healthcare worker with PCR-confirmed SARS-CoV-2 infection or an uninfected control (not recorded which). Sequencing was performed on whole blood. The DNA of the CDR3 is TGTGCCAGCAGCTTAGTCGGGATAACAGATACGCAGTATTTT. It is translated as CASSLVGITDTQYF.